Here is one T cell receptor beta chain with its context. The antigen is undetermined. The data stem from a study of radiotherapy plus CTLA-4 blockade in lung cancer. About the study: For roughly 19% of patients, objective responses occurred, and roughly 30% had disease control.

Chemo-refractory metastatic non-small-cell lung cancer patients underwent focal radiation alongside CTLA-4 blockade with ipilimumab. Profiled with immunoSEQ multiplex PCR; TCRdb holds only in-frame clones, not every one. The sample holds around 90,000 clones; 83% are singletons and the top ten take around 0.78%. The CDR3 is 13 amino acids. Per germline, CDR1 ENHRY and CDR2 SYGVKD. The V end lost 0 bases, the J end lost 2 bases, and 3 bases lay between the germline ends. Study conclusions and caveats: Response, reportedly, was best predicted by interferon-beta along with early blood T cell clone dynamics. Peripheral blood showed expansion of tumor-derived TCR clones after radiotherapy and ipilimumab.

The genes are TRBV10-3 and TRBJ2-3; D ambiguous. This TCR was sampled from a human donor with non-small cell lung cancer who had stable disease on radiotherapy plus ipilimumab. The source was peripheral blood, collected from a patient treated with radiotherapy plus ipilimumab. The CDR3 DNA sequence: TGTGCCATCAGTGAGTCTCCCACAGATACGCAGTATTTT. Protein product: CAISESPTDTQYF.